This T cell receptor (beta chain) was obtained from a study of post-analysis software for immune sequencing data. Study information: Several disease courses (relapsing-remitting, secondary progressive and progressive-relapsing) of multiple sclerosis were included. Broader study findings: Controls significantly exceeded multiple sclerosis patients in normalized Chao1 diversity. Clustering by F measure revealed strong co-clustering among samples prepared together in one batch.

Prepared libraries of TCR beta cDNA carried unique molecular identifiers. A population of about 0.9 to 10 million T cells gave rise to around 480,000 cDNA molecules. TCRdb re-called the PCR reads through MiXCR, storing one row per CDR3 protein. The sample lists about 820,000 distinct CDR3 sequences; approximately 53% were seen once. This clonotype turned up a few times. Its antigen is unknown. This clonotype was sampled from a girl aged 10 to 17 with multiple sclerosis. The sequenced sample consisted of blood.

The DNA for the CDR3 is TGTGCCAGCAGTGACGGGCTCGGGGATGAAGCTTTCTTT. Its protein product is CASSDGLGDEAFF. The rearrangement links TRBV6-4 to TRBJ1-1, with D hard to call. CDR1 MRHNA and CDR2 SNTAGT come from the germline V gene. The CDR3 extends over 13 amino acids. The ends were cut back, 2 bases at V and 7 bases at J, with 11 bases in the middle.